This paragraph reports one T cell receptor beta chain. The CDR3 has 15 residues. After removal of 5 bases from V and 5 bases from J, the junction contained 8 bases not matched to a gene. Germline CDR1 is MNHEY and CDR2 is SVGAGI. This sample is drawn from a study of blood T cell repertoires in COVID-19. Study-level information: The United States, Italy and Spain provided the acute and convalescent COVID-19 samples. In each case, the material was cDNA or gDNA derived from T cells, B-cell-depleted T cells, or PBMCs.

Adults between about 18 and 95 years of age took part from 20 to 25 US areas. Clones were read by immunoSEQ multiplex PCR, and TCRdb kept only the in-frame ones, dropping some. The sample carries roughly 250,000 clones, around 89% recorded once. Sequenced sample: PBMCs or T cells enriched from blood (not recorded which). The V and J genes are TRBV6-5 and TRBJ2-2; TRBD2 matches 7 bases. This clonotype originated in a woman aged 40 to 55 with acute COVID-19. CDR3 protein: CASSPPLADTGELFF. The DNA for the CDR3 is TGTGCCAGCAGTCCCCCGCTAGCGGATACCGGGGAGCTGTTTTTT.